These T cell receptor beta chains were read from a single sample in a study of blood T cell repertoires in COVID-19. Produced via immunoSEQ multiplex PCR; TCRdb's table is partial and in-frame only. The table shows 260,000 or so clones, with approximately 81% occurring only once. The source material was PBMCs or T cells enriched from blood (not recorded which). These receptor sequences come from a woman aged 50 to 60 who had recovered from COVID-19. CDR3s include the opening cysteine and the closing phenylalanine or tryptophan. Rows may omit the clone size; those that give it use once, few, many or a size class.

V gene	J gene	clone size	CDR3 protein
TRBV29-1	TRBJ1-2	once	CSVEEGGYGYTF
TRBV27	TRBJ1-2	NA	CASSSADRAVYGYTF
TRBV15	TRBJ2-7	NA	CATGRGGSIHEQYF
TRBV5-1	TRBJ1-5	NA	CASSPGGPGGNQPQHF
TRBV5-1	TRBJ2-3	NA	CASSLDRGQDTQYF
TRBV7-9	TRBJ2-3	NA	CASSLGGIAVRLTQYF
TRBV9	TRBJ2-1	NA	CASRGAIAGPYNEQFF
TRBV19	TRBJ2-7	NA	CASSSEPYEQYF
TRBV12-3/TRBV12-4	TRBJ2-1	NA	CASSLGQGSPQFF
TRBV28	TRBJ2-7	NA	CASSERQGARYEQYF
TRBV6-6	TRBJ2-1	NA	CASSSGTGGYNEQFF
TRBV7-6	TRBJ2-2	NA	CASSPRTSGGLNTGELFF
TRBV19	TRBJ1-5	NA	CASSIPGNNQPQHF
TRBV3-1/TRBV3-2	TRBJ1-1	NA	CASSSGQGAFF
TRBV2	TRBJ1-6	few	CASSDLSSYNSPLHF
TRBV7-2	TRBJ1-2	NA	CASSLDSSDYGYTF
TRBV30	TRBJ1-1	NA	CAWSTGAWTEAFF
TRBV19	TRBJ1-6	once	CASGPQEGSSPLHF